A single TCR beta chain is shown here with its context. As processed by the authors: It was from reference gene primer amplification that nucleated cell counts were estimated. Profiling relied on immunoSEQ multiplex PCR, and the TCRdb table lists in-frame clones only, not all of them. The DNA was the basis for D and trimming; V, J and clone size are from that table. Of 100,000 to 150,000 clones detected, around 80% appear once; the ten largest clones hold under 45%. This specimen comes from a study of blood T cell repertoires in COVID-19. Sample: peripheral blood. The sequence was collected from a man aged 40-49 years with active or convalescent COVID-19.

CDR3: CASSRRSGGSTDTQYF. The CDR3 region has the DNA TGTGCCAGCAGCAGACGAAGCGGGGGGAGCACAGATACGCAGTATTTT. This chain links TRBV9 with TRBJ2-3; 9 positions match TRBD2. CDR1 and CDR2 from the germline V gene are SGDLS and YYNGEE. This CDR3 is 16 amino acids long. V was clipped by 4 bases and J by 0 bases; unmatched bases: 6.